The next 19 T cell receptor beta chains were all read from a single sample in a study of blood T cells in healthy people across ages. A second PCR of 7 to 11 cycles used a sample-barcoded 5' primer and a J-beta primer mix. Each CDR3 protein gets one entry after TCRdb re-called the 5' RACE reads with MiXCR. The repertoire has some 880,000 distinct CDR3 sequences, 35% to 40% of them found once; the top ten carry over 10%. Material for sequencing was blood. Receptors were obtained from a man aged 18 to 29 in good health.

The CDR3 coding sequence is TGCAGTGCTTCCCGGACCGGAGAGACCCAGTTCTTC. Amino acid sequence: CSASRTGETQFF. The V gene is TRBV20-1, the J gene TRBJ2-5, with no clear D. Near its end, the DNA agrees better with TRBJ2-1, so the J call may be wrong. There are 12 residues in the CDR3. CDR1 DFQATT and CDR2 SNEGSKA come from the germline V gene (reference sequence).

The chain has TRBV12-5 and TRBJ1-6; D gene uncertain. Germline-derived CDR1 and CDR2 are LGHNT and FRNRAP. The CDR3 extends over 14 amino acids. Trimming took 4 bases from V and 5 from J, leaving 9 bases between them. CDR3 in amino acids: CASGWAANNSPLHF. CDR3 nucleotide sequence: TGTGCTAGTGGTTGGGCAGCTAATAATTCACCCCTCCACTTT.

The V and J genes are TRBV7-2 and TRBJ2-7; tentatively, D is TRBD1 or TRBD2 (5 bases each). The J call may be in error: the DNA end matches TRBJ2-5 better. Germline V gene lookup returns CDR1 SGHTA and CDR2 FQGNSA. This CDR3 comprises 14 residues. The CDR3 region has the DNA TGTGCCAGCAGCGTTGGATGGGACCGAGAGACCCAGTACTTC. Its translation: CASSVGWDRETQYF.

As regards this clonotype: The junction departs from germline at one end; a sequencing error may be responsible. The chain joins TRBV28 to TRBJ2-5; D not certain. The germline gives CDR1 MDHEN, CDR2 SYDVKM. The length of the CDR3 is 15 residues. As DNA, the CDR3 is TGCGCCAGCAGTTTTGGTAGCCCGTTTTACAATGAGCAGTACTTC. Translating gives CASSFGSPFYNEQYF.

This rearrangement joins TRBV7-2 to TRBJ2-1; perhaps TRBD2 as D (6 bases). V was clipped by 3 bases and J by 5 bases, with 20 bases between them. Germline V lookup: CDR1 SGHTA, CDR2 FQGNSA. The CDR3 consists of 17 residues. DNA of the CDR3: TGTGCCAGCAGCTTCCTTATGGCGGGGCCGTACCACAATGAGCAGTTCTTC. It specifies CASSFLMAGPYHNEQFF.

This clonotype was counted once. This may stem from a read error, because a much larger clone lies one nucleotide away. CDR3 loop: CSAGISHRALGWTQYF. The CDR3 nucleotides are TGCAGTGCCGGTATAAGCCATCGGGCTCTGGGGTGGACGCAGTATTTT. The V and J genes are TRBV20-1 and TRBJ2-3; D is unclear. V was trimmed by 6 bases and J by 9 bases, leaving 28 bases between them. This CDR3 contains 16 residues. Germline V gene sequence: CDR1 DFQATT, CDR2 SNEGSKA (reference sequence).

The chain employs TRBV4-2 and TRBJ2-3, with D unresolved. Germline CDR1 is LGHNA and CDR2 is YNFKEQ. This CDR3 has 14 residues. V lost 0 bases, J lost 3 bases, and 7 bases lay in between. CDR3 amino acids: CASSQEEGTDTQYF. The CDR3 DNA follows: TGTGCCAGCAGCCAAGAGGAAGGGACAGATACGCAGTATTTT.

This clonotype was counted only a few times. The chain joins TRBV5-6 to TRBJ2-5, with 7 bases identical to TRBD1. The V segment lost 4 bases and the J segment 3 bases; nucleotides outside the gene matches: 9. The germline V gene encodes CDR1 SGHDT and CDR2 YYEEEE. The CDR3 runs 15 residues. The CDR3 loop reads CASSVGGQRKETQYF. CDR3 bases: TGTGCCAGCAGCGTAGGGGGACAGCGGAAAGAGACCCAGTACTTC.

On this clonotype itself: A much larger clone lies one base from this, so it may be a read error. CDR3 amino acids: CVSSSGQGLYNEQFF. The CDR3 DNA reads TGTGTTAGCAGCTCGGGACAGGGGCTTTACAATGAGCAGTTCTTC. The rearrangement links TRBV7-7 to TRBJ2-1; TRBD1 matches at 10 bases. Germline-derived CDR1 and CDR2 are SSHAT and FNYEAQ (reference sequence). The CDR3 runs to 15 residues.

The chain has TRBV5-5 and TRBJ1-3; 11 bases align to TRBD1. The germline CDR1 and CDR2 sequences are SGHKS and YYEKEE (reference sequence). V trimming: 3 bases; J trimming: 2 bases; junction bases outside the gene matches: 1. CDR3 size: 15 residues. CDR3 nucleotide sequence: TGTGCCAGCAGCTCGGACAGGGGGCCTGGAAACACCATATATTTT. It codes for CASSSDRGPGNTIYF. Using reference TRBV5-5 and TRBJ1-3 for the parts outside the CDR3, the full variable domain is DAGVTQSPTHLIKTRGQQVTLRCSPISGHKSVSWYQQVLGQGPQFIFQYYEKEERGRGNFPDRFSARQFPNYSSELNVNALLLGDSALYLCASSSDRGPGNTIYFGEGSWLTVV.

This clonotype has only a few counts. The chain uses TRBV28 and TRBJ2-3; D uncertain. The CDR3 totals 15 residues. The germline V and J ends were trimmed by 5 bases and 4 bases, with 16 bases remaining between them. Per germline, CDR1 MDHEN and CDR2 SYDVKM. Written as DNA, the CDR3 is TGTGCCAGCAGTACCGTCAGTATTATGGCAGATACGCAGTATTTT. Translating it yields CASSTVSIMADTQYF.

At least ten counts were recorded for this clonotype. The chain uses TRBV7-2 and TRBJ2-1; D is perhaps TRBD1 or TRBD2 (5 bases each). This CDR3 spans 13 amino acids. V was pared by 1 base and J by 8 bases, with 9 bases between. CDR1 is SGHTA, CDR2 FQGNSA, per germline. This CDR3 reads CASSLVLGDEQFF. The CDR3 DNA sequence: TGTGCCAGCAGCTTAGTCCTGGGGGATGAGCAGTTCTTC.

This clonotype was seen only a few times. This chain connects TRBV7-9 to TRBJ2-7; 11 positions agree with TRBD1. The CDR3 covers 15 residues. V was clipped by 3 bases and J by 6 bases; unmatched bases: 7. Germline CDR1 reads SEHNR; CDR2 reads FQNEAQ (reference sequence). The CDR3 reads CASSFPGQGGSEQYF. As DNA, the CDR3 is TGTGCCAGCAGCTTTCCGGGACAGGGGGGCTCCGAGCAGTACTTC.

In its sample, this clonotype was seen a few times. DNA of the CDR3: TGTGCCAGCAGTTTTGTCGAGGGTGGAGCGGCAGATACGCAGTATTTT. Protein sequence: CASSFVEGGAADTQYF. The gene calls are TRBV28 and TRBJ2-3; tentative D call: TRBD2 (5 bases). Between the trimmed V and J ends, which lost 3 bases and 4 bases, there was a span of 17 bases. Germline V gene lookup returns CDR1 MDHEN and CDR2 SYDVKM. The CDR3 covers 16 residues.

With regard to this clonotype: One end of the junction varies from germline; a read error may be responsible. This sequence joins TRBV7-7 and TRBJ2-1, with D perhaps matching TRBD2 (6 bases). This CDR3 is 15 amino acids long. CDR1 and CDR2 (germline): SSHAT, FNYEAQ (reference sequence). CDR3 nucleotide sequence: TGTGCCGGCAGCTTACTCTTGACTTCGGGGGATGAGCAGTTCTTC. The encoded protein is CAGSLLLTSGDEQFF.

The chain couples TRBV7-2 to TRBJ2-2, with unresolved D. The CDR3 has 13 residues. CDR1 is SGHTA, CDR2 FQGNSA, per germline. V was clipped by 6 bases and J by 5 bases, with 10 bases between them. This chain's CDR3 is CASSSRATGELFF. CDR3 bases: TGTGCCAGCAGTTCTCGGGCTACCGGGGAGCTGTTTTTT.

The chain employs TRBV4-2 and TRBJ1-3, with D hard to call. V lost 0 bases, J lost 0 bases, and 9 bases lay in between. Germline V gives CDR1 LGHNA, CDR2 YNFKEQ. The CDR3 length is 16 residues. CDR3 nucleotide sequence: TGTGCCAGCAGCCAAGATGGGAGTATCTCTGGAAACACCATATATTTT. This sequence encodes CASSQDGSISGNTIYF.

This clonotype was seen more than once but under ten times. This rearrangement joins TRBV4-2 to TRBJ1-5; a possible D gene is TRBD1 (6 bases). This CDR3 is built from 14 residues. Between the trimmed V and J ends, which lost 0 bases and 11 bases, there was a span of 14 bases. CDR1 and CDR2 (germline): LGHNA, YNFKEQ. CDR3 DNA: TGTGCCAGCAGCCAAGAGAGGGGAGGGGGGACCCAGCATTTT. Its translation: CASSQERGGGTQHF.

The chain joins TRBV2 to TRBJ2-7, with D perhaps TRBD1 (5 bases). V lost 11 bases and J lost 4, with 21 bases in between. The CDR3 contains 14 residues. CDR1 and CDR2 from the germline V gene are SNHLY and FYNNEI. This CDR3 is CASHERQHAYEQYF. In DNA form, the CDR3 reads TGTGCCTCTCACGAACGACAGCATGCGTACGAGCAGTACTTC. Using reference TRBV2 and TRBJ2-7 for the parts outside the CDR3, the full variable domain is EPEVTQTPSHQVTQMGQEVILRCVPISNHLYFYWYRQILGQKVEFLVSFYNNEISEKSEIFDDQFSVERPDGSNFTLKIRSTKLEDSAMYFCASHERQHAYEQYFGPGTRLTVT.